This T cell receptor (beta chain) was found in a study of OX40 agonist ivuxolimab in advanced cancers. Study-level background: Ivuxolimab, which patients received intravenously every 2 weeks, was dosed at 0.01 to 10 mg/kg.

Points on this clone: Antigen unknown.

TCRdb's table, derived via immunoSEQ multiplex PCR, lists solely in-frame clones and lacks some. The data contain some 6,000 clones, roughly 80% of them seen just once; the ten biggest clones take up around 25%. General observations from the study: Normalized T-cell clonal expansion was also low in a subset of nonresponders. In CD8+ T cells, expanded clones were on average more numerous than in CD4+.

Germline CDR1 is SQVTM and CDR2 is ANQGSEA. The CDR3 covers 13 residues. V lost 4 bases and J lost 2; bases outside the gene matches: 3. V gene TRBV29-1 combines with J gene TRBJ2-3; 7 bases are shared with TRBD1. This TCR was sampled from an adult with an advanced solid tumor such as melanoma, head and neck, liver or kidney cancer. Material: CD4+ or CD8+ T cells sorted from blood, obtained in a trial of the OX40 agonist ivuxolimab. CDR3 protein: CSVVGTDTDTQYF. The CDR3 bases are TGCAGCGTTGTCGGGACAGACACAGATACGCAGTATTTT.